The table lists the clone carrying this TCR beta chain with a few counts. Its antigen remains unidentified. From the 5' RACE reads, TCRdb called clonotypes with MiXCR, one entry per CDR3 protein. The sample has 250,000 or so distinct CDR3 sequences, roughly a tenth seen once; the top ten hold 2.6%. The sample comes from a study of CD8 T cells in ankylosing spondylitis. Study outcomes and limitations: Within ankylosing spondylitis blood, a TCR beta motif made up of roughly eight highly homologous variants appeared to be characteristic.

V shed 6 bases and J 1 base; nucleotides not matched to a gene: 4. The CDR3 contains 16 residues. Germline V gene sequence: CDR1 SEHNR, CDR2 FQNEAQ (reference sequence). The specimen was blood, either unsorted or a sorted T cell fraction (not recorded which). V gene TRBV7-9 combines with J gene TRBJ2-3, with TRBD2 identical over 13 bases. The receptor comes from a male donor with ankylosing spondylitis or in good health (not recorded which). CDR3 loop: CASRTSGGAGTDTQYF. CDR3 in DNA: TGTGCCAGCAGAACTAGCGGGGGGGCAGGCACAGATACGCAGTATTTT.